This T cell receptor (beta chain) was retrieved from a study of blood T cell repertoires in COVID-19. The overall study: The origin of the acute and convalescent COVID-19 samples was the United States, Italy and Spain. Nucleic acid was either cDNA or gDNA, and it came from T cells, B-cell-depleted T cells, or PBMCs.

Seattle participants joined during active infection and were tracked over time. Original handling: Estimation of nucleated cell counts was performed using reference gene primer amplification. Here immunoSEQ multiplex PCR was the method, and the copy in TCRdb shows in-frame clones only, minus some. V, J and clone size are those of that table, while D and trimming were read from the DNA. The sample lists hundreds of thousands of clones, 85% to 90% occurring once. V dropped 4 bases and J dropped 9; count of bases not matched to a gene: 8. This CDR3 is built from 16 residues. Germline V gene lookup returns CDR1 SGDLS and CDR2 YYNGEE.

This clonotype was sampled from a man in his forties or fifties with COVID-19, enrolled during active disease. The chain joins TRBV9 to TRBJ2-1; 15 bases agree with TRBD2. The specimen sequenced was peripheral blood. The CDR3 is CASSPWTSGGAGEQFF. In DNA form, the CDR3 reads TGTGCCAGCAGCCCGTGGACTAGCGGGGGGGCCGGTGAGCAGTTCTTC.